The 5 T cell receptor beta chains below come from one sample, sequenced in a study of cytomegalovirus exposure and HLA in healthy donors. PCR used 60 Vbeta primers and 13 Jbeta primers. Generated by immunoSEQ multiplex PCR, the TCRdb table keeps only in-frame clones and is missing some. Counted here are about 200,000 clones, about four fifths occurring once; the ten biggest clones make up approximately 1.4%. The sample consisted of PBMCs. These receptors originate from a girl between 5 and 17 years old in good health and CMV-seropositive.

This clone was picked up one time. The chain employs TRBV2 and TRBJ2-7; no clear D gene. The CDR3 runs 15 residues. With 0 bases removed from V and 1 base from J, the gap between germline ends came to 10 bases. In germline, CDR1 is SNHLY, CDR2 FYNNEI. DNA for the CDR3: TGTGCCAGCAGTGAAGCCCAGACTTCTTCCTACGAGCAGTACTTC. This sequence encodes CASSEAQTSSYEQYF.

V and J are TRBV6-4 and TRBJ2-5, with 7 nucleotides matching TRBD1. CDR3 length: 20 amino acids. Trimming removed 6 bases from V and 5 bases from J; junction bases left unmatched: 27. Germline V gene data show CDR1 as MRHNA and CDR2 as SNTAGT. The CDR3 DNA is TGTGCCAGCAGACCCGGGCGCCGTGAGGGGGCGATAGGGGGACACGAGACCCAGTACTTC. It is translated as CASRPGRREGAIGGHETQYF.

V and J are TRBV7-9 and TRBJ2-1; a possible D gene is TRBD1 (6 bases). Germline CDR1 and CDR2: SEHNR and FQNEAQ (reference sequence). Trimming removed 10 bases from V and 4 bases from J, with 14 bases in between. CDR3 length equals 13 residues. The CDR3 loop reads CATDSGRYNEQFF. The CDR3 DNA sequence: TGTGCCACGGACAGCGGAAGGTACAATGAGCAGTTCTTC.

This chain joins TRBV7-9 and TRBJ2-2, with 9 nucleotides matching TRBD2. V shed 5 bases and J 5 bases; nucleotides not matched to a gene: 12. The CDR3 spans 17 residues. The V gene's germline CDR1 is SEHNR and CDR2 FQNEAQ (reference sequence). CDR3: CASSLYKGLAWTGELFF. CDR3 in DNA: TGTGCCAGCAGCCTGTATAAAGGACTAGCGTGGACCGGGGAGCTGTTTTTT.

V gene TRBV6-5 combines with J gene TRBJ2-6; D not resolved. V was shortened by 8 bases and J by 0 bases, with 11 bases between the two germline ends. The CDR3 loop spans 15 amino acids. Germline CDR1 and CDR2: MNHEY and SVGAGI. For the CDR3, the DNA is TGTGCCAGCTCCCGGTCTAGCTCTGGGGCCAACGTCCTGACTTTC. Translating it yields CASSRSSSGANVLTF.